This entry is about one T cell receptor (beta chain). The germline gives CDR1 SGHTS, CDR2 YDEGEE. This CDR3 contains 16 residues. V was pared by 1 base and J by 3 bases, with 5 bases of the junction left unmatched. The sample is drawn from a study of technical replicates of blood from a few donors. Using immunoSEQ multiplex PCR, the repertoire was profiled, and TCRdb retains in-frame clones only, with some absent. The data show 64,000 or so clones, about 96% seen once. This chain connects TRBV5-8 to TRBJ2-2; 8 bases fit TRBD1. The source is a human donor in good health. The specimen was T cells isolated from PBMCs. CDR3 sequence reads: CASSLNRGLDTGELFF. Here the CDR3 DNA reads TGTGCCAGCAGCTTGAACAGGGGGTTAGACACCGGGGAGCTGTTTTTT.